One and the same sample provided the 10 T cell receptor beta chains below, sequenced in a study of early T cells in non-severe SARS-CoV-2 infection. TCRdb processed the 5' RACE reads anew with MiXCR; each CDR3 protein has one entry. In the table there are about 66,000 distinct CDR3 sequences, over 10% of which are singletons. Sequencing was performed on whole blood. These TCRs come from an adult who was a healthcare worker with PCR-confirmed SARS-CoV-2 infection or an uninfected control (not recorded which).

This chain uses TRBV28 with TRBJ1-2; no clear D gene. Trimming pared 7 bases from V and 2 bases from J, leaving 8 bases between. Germline CDR1 reads MDHEN; CDR2 reads SYDVKM. There are 12 residues in the CDR3. The CDR3 DNA is TGTGCCAGCATGGTCAGAAACTATGGCTACACCTTC. Translating gives CASMVRNYGYTF.

The chain combines TRBV5-5 with TRBJ2-2, with 9 bases identical to TRBD1. CDR1 and CDR2 (germline): SGHKS, YYEKEE (reference sequence). This CDR3 spans 15 amino acids. Trimming took 3 bases from V and 5 from J; bases not matched to a gene: 5. The CDR3, as DNA: TGTGCCAGCAGCTCCTCCGGGACAGGGACCGGGGAGCTGTTTTTT. Translation: CASSSSGTGTGELFF.

This clonotype was counted many times. CDR3 coding DNA: TGTGCCAGCAGTTCTCCCGACAGTAACTATGGCTACACCTTC. Residues: CASSSPDSNYGYTF. The J gene is TRBJ1-2, the V gene TRBV28; D may be TRBD1 (5 bases). V was shortened by 4 bases and J by 1 base, with 10 bases between the two germline ends. The CDR3 loop spans 14 amino acids. CDR1 is MDHEN, CDR2 SYDVKM, per germline.

The sample holds many counts of this clonotype. The chain carries TRBV20-1 and TRBJ2-7; TRBD1 is a possible D gene (6 bases). The length of the CDR3 is 14 residues. Trimming removed 3 bases from V and 1 base from J, with 13 bases in between. Germline loops: CDR1 DFQATT, CDR2 SNEGSKA (reference sequence). In nucleotides, the CDR3 is TGCAGTGCTAGTTCCCGGGACAAGTCCTACGAGCAGTACTTC. Translation gives CSASSRDKSYEQYF.

This clonotype was observed many times. The J gene is TRBJ2-2, the V gene TRBV20-1, with D perhaps TRBD2 (5 bases). Germline V gene data show CDR1 as DFQATT and CDR2 as SNEGSKA (reference sequence). This CDR3 region has 14 residues. V shed 1 base and J shed 5 bases, with 11 bases lying between them. The chain's CDR3 is CSARASGRTGELFF. Here the CDR3 DNA reads TGCAGTGCTAGAGCTTCGGGGAGAACCGGGGAGCTGTTTTTT.

This clonotype turned up a few times. The chain has TRBV6-1 and TRBJ1-2; the match to TRBD1 covers 8 bases. After removal of 6 bases from V and 6 bases from J, the junction contained 9 bases not matched to a gene. The CDR3 has 14 amino acids. Germline V gene lookup returns CDR1 MNHNS and CDR2 SASEGT. CDR3 protein: CASSVGQGIDGYTF. CDR3 in DNA: TGTGCCAGCAGCGTTGGACAGGGAATAGATGGCTACACCTTC.

V is TRBV28 and J is TRBJ1-1; the D gene is possibly TRBD1 (5 bases). The CDR3 totals 13 residues. Germline V gene data show CDR1 as MDHEN and CDR2 as SYDVKM. V lost 6 bases and J lost 5, with 13 bases in between. This chain's CDR3 is CASSLGVPTEAFF. In nucleotides, the CDR3 is TGTGCCAGCAGCCTGGGGGTCCCTACTGAAGCTTTCTTT.

This clonotype was observed a handful of times. The V call is TRBV29-1, the J call TRBJ1-1; D gene uncertain. Germline CDR1 reads SQVTM; CDR2 reads ANQGSEA. The CDR3 loop spans 10 amino acids. V was shortened by 7 bases and J by 7 bases, with 10 bases between the two germline ends. CDR3 loop: CSALQYEAFF. CDR3 DNA sequence: TGCAGCGCCCTACAGTATGAAGCTTTCTTT.

This clonotype was seen repeatedly, ten times or more. The rearrangement joins TRBV3-1 to TRBJ2-7; possible D gene TRBD2, 5 bases. V was shortened by 1 base and J by 3 bases, with 13 bases between the two germline ends. The germline V gene has CDR1 LGHDT and CDR2 YNNKEL (reference sequence). There are 15 residues in the CDR3. The CDR3 DNA follows: TGTGCCAGCAGCCAAGTCCCGGGGAAGTTCTACGAGCAGTACTTC. This encodes CASSQVPGKFYEQYF.

CDR3 coding DNA: TGTGCCAGCAGCCCTTGGACTAGCGAGCAGTACTTC. Its protein product is CASSPWTSEQYF. The gene calls are TRBV11-2 and TRBJ2-7; 7 bases are shared with TRBD2. This CDR3 has 12 amino acids. The junction had 4 bases not matched to a gene; V was cut back by 5 bases and J by 6 bases. CDR1 and CDR2 from the germline V gene are SGHAT and FQNNGV.